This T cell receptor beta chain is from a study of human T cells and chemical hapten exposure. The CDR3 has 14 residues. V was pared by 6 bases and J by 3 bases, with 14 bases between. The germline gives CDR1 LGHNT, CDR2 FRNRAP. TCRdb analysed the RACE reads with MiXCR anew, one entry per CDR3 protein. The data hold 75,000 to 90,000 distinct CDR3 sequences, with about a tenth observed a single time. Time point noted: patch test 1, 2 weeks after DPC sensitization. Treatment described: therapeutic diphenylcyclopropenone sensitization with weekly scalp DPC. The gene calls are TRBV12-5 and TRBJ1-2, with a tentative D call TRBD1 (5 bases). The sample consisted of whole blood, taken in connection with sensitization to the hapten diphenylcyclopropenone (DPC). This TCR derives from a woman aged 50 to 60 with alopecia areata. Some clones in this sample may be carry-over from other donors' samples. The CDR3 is CASGVIQEYYGYTF. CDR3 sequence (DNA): TGTGCTAGTGGGGTTATACAGGAGTACTATGGCTACACCTTC. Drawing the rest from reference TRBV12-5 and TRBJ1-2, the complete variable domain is DARVTQTPRHKVTEMGQEVTMRCQPILGHNTVFWYRQTMMQGLELLAYFRNRAPLDDSGMPKDRFSAEMPDATLATLKIQPSEPRDSAVYFCASGVIQEYYGYTFGSGTRLTVV.